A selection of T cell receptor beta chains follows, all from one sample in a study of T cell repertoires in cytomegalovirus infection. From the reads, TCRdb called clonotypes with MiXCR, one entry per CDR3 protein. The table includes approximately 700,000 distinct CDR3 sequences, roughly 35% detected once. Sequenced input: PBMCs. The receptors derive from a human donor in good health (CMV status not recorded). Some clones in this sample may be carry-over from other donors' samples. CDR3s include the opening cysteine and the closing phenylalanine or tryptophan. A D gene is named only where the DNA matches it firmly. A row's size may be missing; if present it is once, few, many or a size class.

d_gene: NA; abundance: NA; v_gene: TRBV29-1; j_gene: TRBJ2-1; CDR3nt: TGCAGCGCTAACCTCCTGGGCGGGAACTCCAATGAGCAGTTCTTC; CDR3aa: CSANLLGGNSNEQFF
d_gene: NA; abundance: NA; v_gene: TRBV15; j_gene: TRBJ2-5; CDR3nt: TGTGCCACCAGCAGTTTCCTGACGGGAGAGACCCAGTACTTC; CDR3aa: CATSSFLTGETQYF
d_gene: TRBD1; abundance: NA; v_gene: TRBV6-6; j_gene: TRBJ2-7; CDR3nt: TGTGCCAGCAATCCCTCAGGGGGCCTCGGGAACGAGCAGTACTTC; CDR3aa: CASNPSGGLGNEQYF
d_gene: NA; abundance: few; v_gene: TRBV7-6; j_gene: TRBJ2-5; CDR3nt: TGTGCCAGCAGCGGACGACAGGAGACCCAGTACTTC; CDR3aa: CASSGRQETQYF
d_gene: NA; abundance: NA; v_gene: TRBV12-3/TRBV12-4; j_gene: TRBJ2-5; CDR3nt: TGTGCCAGCAGTCCAGGGGTCCGAGGACTGCCCCCGGAGGAGACCCAGTACTTC; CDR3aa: CASSPGVRGLPPEETQYF
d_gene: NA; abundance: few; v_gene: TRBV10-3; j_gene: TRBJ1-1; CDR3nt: TGTGCCATCAGTGAGGTCGAGGGAAACACTGAAGCTTTCTTT; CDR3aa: CAISEVEGNTEAFF
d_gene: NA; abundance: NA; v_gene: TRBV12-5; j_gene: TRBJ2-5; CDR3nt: TGTGCTAGTGCCCCTGGTAAGGGGTACCAAGAGACCCAGTACTTC; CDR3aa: CASAPGKGYQETQYF
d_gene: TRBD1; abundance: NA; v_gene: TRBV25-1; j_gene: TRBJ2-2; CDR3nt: TGTGCCAGCAGTGTGGGACAGGGACACACCGGGGAGCTGTTTTTT; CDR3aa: CASSVGQGHTGELFF
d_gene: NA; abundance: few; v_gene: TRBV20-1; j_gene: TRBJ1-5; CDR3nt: TGCAGTGCTAGCAGGGCAGGCAATCAGCCCCAGCATTTT; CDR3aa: CSASRAGNQPQHF
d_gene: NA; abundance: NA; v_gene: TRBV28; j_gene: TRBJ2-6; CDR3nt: TGTGCCAGCAGTCCGAGAATAGGCTTATCTGGGGCCAACGTCCTGACTTTC; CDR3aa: CASSPRIGLSGANVLTF
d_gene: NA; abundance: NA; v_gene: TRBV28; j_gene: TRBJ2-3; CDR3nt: TGTGCCATCGAAAATAGGCACATCACAGATACGCAGTATTTT; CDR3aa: CAIENRHITDTQYF
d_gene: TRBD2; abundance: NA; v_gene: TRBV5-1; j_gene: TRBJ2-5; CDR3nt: TGCGCCAGCAGCCTAGGACTAGCGGGAGCCCAGTACTTC; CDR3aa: CASSLGLAGAQYF
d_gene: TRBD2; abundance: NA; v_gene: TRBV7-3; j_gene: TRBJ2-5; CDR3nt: TGTGCTAGCAGCACCGGACTAGCGGGGGAGACCCAGTACTTC; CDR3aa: CASSTGLAGETQYF
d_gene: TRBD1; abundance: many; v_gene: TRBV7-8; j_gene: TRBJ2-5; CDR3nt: TGTGCCAGCACGCGACAGGGGGCGGCTGAGCAGTACTTC; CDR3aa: CASTRQGAAEQYF
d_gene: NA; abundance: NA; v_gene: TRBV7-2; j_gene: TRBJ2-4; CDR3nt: TGTGCCAGCAGCTTAAACAGGGCTTCTGGCAAAAACATTCAGTACTTC; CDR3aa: CASSLNRASGKNIQYF
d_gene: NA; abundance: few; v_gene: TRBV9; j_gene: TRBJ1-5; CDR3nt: TGTGCCAGCAGCGTCGGCAGGGTAAGCAATCAGCCCCAGCATTTT; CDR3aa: CASSVGRVSNQPQHF
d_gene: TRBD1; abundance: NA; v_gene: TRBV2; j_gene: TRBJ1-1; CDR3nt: TGTGCCAGCACTCGAAGCCCGGGACAGGGGAGTCAAGCTTTCTTT; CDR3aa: CASTRSPGQGSQAFF
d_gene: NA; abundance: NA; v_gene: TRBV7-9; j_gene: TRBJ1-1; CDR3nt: TGTGCCAGCAGCTTACAGAGGGGGGGCACTGAAGCTTTCTTT; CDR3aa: CASSLQRGGTEAFF
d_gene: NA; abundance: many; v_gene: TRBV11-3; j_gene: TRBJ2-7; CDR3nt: TGTGCCAGCAGCTTAGGATCTGACGAGCAGTACTTC; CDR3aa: CASSLGSDEQYF
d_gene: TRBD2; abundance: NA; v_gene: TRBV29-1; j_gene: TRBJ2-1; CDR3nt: TGCAGCGTTGAGTCAGCGGGAGACGAGAAGTTCTTC; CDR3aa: CSVESAGDEKFF
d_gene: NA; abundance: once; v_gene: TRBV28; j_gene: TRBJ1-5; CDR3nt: TGTGCCAGCAGTTTATGGGCCGATAGCAATCAGCCCCAGCATTTT; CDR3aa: CASSLWADSNQPQHF
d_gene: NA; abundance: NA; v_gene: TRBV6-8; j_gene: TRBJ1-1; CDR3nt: TGTGCCAGCAGTTACTCGAGGACGCGCGCTACAAAGAACACTGAAGCTTTCTTT; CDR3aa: CASSYSRTRATKNTEAFF
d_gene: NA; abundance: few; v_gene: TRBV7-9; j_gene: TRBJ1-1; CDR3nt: TGTGCCAGCAGCTCCGTGGGCGGCATGAACACTGAAGCTTTCTTT; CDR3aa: CASSSVGGMNTEAFF
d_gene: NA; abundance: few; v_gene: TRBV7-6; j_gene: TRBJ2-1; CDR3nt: TGTGCCAGCAGTGCTGCCGGGACGGATACAAACAATGAGCAGTTCTTC; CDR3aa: CASSAAGTDTNNEQFF
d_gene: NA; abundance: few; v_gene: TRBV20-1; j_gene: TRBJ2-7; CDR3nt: TGCAGTGCTAGACGGCTGACCTACGAGCAGTACTTC; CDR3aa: CSARRLTYEQYF
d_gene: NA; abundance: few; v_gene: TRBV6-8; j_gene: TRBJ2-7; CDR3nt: TGTGCCAGCAGTCTCCGGGACCAGTCCTACGAGCAGTACTTC; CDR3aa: CASSLRDQSYEQYF
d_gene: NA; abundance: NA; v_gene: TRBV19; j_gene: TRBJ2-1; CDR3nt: TGTGCCAGTAGCCACGGGGCGGAGGCCTACAATGAGCAGTTCTTC; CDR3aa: CASSHGAEAYNEQFF
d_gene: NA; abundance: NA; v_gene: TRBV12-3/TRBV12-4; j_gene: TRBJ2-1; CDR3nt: TGTGCCAGCAGTTTAATCTCAGGGTCCAATGAGCAGTTCTTC; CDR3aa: CASSLISGSNEQFF
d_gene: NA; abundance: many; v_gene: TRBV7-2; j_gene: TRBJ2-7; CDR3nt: TGTGCCAGCAGCCCCCGGGTGGAGGGGCGGTCGGGAGAGCAGTACTTC; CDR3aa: CASSPRVEGRSGEQYF
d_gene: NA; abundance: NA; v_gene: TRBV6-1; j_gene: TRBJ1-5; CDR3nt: TGTGCCAGCAGTGAAGCGGGAGGGGTTTCCCATCCCCAGCATTTT; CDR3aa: CASSEAGGVSHPQHF
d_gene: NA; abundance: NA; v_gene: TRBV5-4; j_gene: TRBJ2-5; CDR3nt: TGTGCCAGCAGCTTGGACGGGGCGGTGGAAGAGACCCAGTACTTC; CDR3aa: CASSLDGAVEETQYF
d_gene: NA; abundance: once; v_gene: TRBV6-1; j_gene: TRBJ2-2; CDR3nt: TGTGCCAGCAGTTACGATCTCCGGAAATTGAACACCGGGGAGCTGTTTTTT; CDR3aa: CASSYDLRKLNTGELFF
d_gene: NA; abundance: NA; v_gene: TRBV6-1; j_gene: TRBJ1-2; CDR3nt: TGTGCCAGCAGTGCCCGGACAGCCCGGGGTGGCTACACCTTC; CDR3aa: CASSARTARGGYTF
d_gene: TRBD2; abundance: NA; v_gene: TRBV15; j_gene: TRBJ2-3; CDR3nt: TGTGCCACCAGCAAGGGACTAGCGGCCACAGATACGCAGTATTTT; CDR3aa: CATSKGLAATDTQYF
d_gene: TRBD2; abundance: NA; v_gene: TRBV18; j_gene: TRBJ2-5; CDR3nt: TGTGCCAGCTCACCACCCGCGGGGGTGGAGACCCAGTACTTC; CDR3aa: CASSPPAGVETQYF
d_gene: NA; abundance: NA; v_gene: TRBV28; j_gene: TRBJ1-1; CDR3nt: TGTGCCAGCAGGGGGGGTGGGGACACTGAAACTTTCTTT; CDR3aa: CASRGGGDTETFF
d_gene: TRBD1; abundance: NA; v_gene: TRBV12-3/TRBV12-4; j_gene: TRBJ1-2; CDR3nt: TGTGCCAGCAGGCAGACAGGGGGTAACTATGGCTACACCTTC; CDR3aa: CASRQTGGNYGYTF
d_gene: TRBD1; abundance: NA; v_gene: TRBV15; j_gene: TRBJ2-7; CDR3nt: TGTGCCACCAGCAAAGAGACGAGGACAGGCTCGATTGATTTC; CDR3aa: CATSKETRTGSIDF
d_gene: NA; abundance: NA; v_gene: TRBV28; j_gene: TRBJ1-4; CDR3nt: TGTGCCAGCAGTTATAAAAGACAGAGAAATGAAAAACTGTTTTTT; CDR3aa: CASSYKRQRNEKLFF
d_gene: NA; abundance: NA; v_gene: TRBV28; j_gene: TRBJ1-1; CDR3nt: TGTGCCAGCAGTTGGGGGGACACAACATTGAAGACTGAAGCTTTCTTT; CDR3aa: CASSWGDTTLKTEAFF
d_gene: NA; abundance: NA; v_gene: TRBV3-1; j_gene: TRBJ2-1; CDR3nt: TGTGCCAGCAGCCAACAAGGGGGCTCCTACAATGAGCAGTTCTTC; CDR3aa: CASSQQGGSYNEQFF
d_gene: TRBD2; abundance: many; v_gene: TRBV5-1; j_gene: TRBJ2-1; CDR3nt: TGCGCCAGCAGCTTGAGAACGTGGAGCGCTAGCGGATACAATGAGCAGTTCTTC; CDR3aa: CASSLRTWSASGYNEQFF
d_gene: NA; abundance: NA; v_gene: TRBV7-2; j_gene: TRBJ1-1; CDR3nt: TGTGCCAGCGTCTCGCGTCGGGGCGCGTATTCCTTCTTT; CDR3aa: CASVSRRGAYSFF
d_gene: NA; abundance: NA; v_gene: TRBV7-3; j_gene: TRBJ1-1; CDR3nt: TGTGCCAGCAGCTTAACGGAGAGAGTCATGAACACTGAAGCTTTCTTT; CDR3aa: CASSLTERVMNTEAFF
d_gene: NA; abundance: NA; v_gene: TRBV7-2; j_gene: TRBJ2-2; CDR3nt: TGTGCCAGCAGCTCCGGACTCGGCACCGGGGCGCTGTTTTTC; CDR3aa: CASSSGLGTGALFF
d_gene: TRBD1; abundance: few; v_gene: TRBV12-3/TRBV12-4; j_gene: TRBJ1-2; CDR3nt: TGTGCCAGCAGTTTCCTTCACGGAGGACAGGGGAAAGATGGCTACACCTTC; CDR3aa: CASSFLHGGQGKDGYTF
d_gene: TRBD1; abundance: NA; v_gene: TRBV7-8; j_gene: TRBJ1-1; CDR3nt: TGTGCCAGCAGCTTAGTGTGGGACAGAGAAGCTTTCTTT; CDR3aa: CASSLVWDREAFF
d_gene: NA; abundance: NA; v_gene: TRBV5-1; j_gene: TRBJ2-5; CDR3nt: TGCGCCAGTAACATCGGGCCACCGAGCCGGGAGACCCAGTACTTC; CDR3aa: CASNIGPPSRETQYF
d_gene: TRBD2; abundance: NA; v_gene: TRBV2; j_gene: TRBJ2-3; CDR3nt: TGTGCCAGCAGTGAAAGGGGAGGGGAGTATTTT; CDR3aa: CASSERGGEYF
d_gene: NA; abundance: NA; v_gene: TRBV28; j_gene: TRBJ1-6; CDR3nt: TGTGCCAGCAGTTTATGGGGCCGTCCTTCACCCCTCCACTTT; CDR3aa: CASSLWGRPSPLHF
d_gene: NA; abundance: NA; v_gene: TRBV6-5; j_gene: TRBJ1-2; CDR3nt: TGTGCCAGCAGTTACTACAGGAGCTATGGCTACACCTTC; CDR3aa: CASSYYRSYGYTF
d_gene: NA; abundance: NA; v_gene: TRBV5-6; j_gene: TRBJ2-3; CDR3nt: TGTACCAGCAGCTCCGAACAACGTAACACAGATACGCAGTATTTT; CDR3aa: CTSSSEQRNTDTQYF
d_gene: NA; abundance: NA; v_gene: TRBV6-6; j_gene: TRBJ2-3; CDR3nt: TGTGCCAGCAGACGGGACATTACCTTCACAGATACGCAGTATTTT; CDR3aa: CASRRDITFTDTQYF
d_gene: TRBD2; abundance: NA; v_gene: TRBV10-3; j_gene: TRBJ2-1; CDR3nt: TGTGCCATCAGTGAGTCTCCAAGCGGGAGGCAATACAATGAGCAGTTCTTC; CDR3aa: CAISESPSGRQYNEQFF